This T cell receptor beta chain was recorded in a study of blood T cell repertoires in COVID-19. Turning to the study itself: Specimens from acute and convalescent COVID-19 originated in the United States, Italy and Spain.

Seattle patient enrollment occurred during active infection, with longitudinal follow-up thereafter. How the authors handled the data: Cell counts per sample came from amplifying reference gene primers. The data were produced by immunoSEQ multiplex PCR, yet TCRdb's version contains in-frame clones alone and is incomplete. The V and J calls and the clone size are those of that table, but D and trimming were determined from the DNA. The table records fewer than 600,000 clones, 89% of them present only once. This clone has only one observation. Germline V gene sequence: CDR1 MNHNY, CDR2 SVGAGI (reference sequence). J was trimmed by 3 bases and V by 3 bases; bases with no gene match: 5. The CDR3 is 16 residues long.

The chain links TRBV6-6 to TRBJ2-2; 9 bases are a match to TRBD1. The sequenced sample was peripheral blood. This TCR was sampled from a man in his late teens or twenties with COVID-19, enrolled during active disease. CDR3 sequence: CASSYTRTGDTGELFF. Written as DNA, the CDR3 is TGTGCCAGCAGTTATACGCGGACAGGGGACACCGGGGAGCTGTTTTTT.